This TCR beta chain originates from a study of STAT5B mutations in CD4+ large granular lymphocyte leukemia. Germline-derived CDR1 and CDR2 are WNHNN and SYGVQD (reference sequence). Between the trimmed V and J ends, which lost 2 bases and 4 bases, there was a span of 12 bases. This CDR3 region has 14 residues. Clones were sequenced by immunoSEQ multiplex PCR, and TCRdb holds only the in-frame ones, with some missing. The sample has 20,000 to 25,000 clones, over 60% seen once. The genes are TRBV10-1 and TRBJ2-7; D might be TRBD1 (6 bases). This receptor was taken from a human donor in good health. Sequences were obtained from CD4+ T cells from blood buffy coats. CDR3 protein: CASSEAGVRYEQYF. As DNA, the CDR3 is TGCGCCAGCAGTGAGGCAGGGGTAAGATACGAGCAGTACTTC.